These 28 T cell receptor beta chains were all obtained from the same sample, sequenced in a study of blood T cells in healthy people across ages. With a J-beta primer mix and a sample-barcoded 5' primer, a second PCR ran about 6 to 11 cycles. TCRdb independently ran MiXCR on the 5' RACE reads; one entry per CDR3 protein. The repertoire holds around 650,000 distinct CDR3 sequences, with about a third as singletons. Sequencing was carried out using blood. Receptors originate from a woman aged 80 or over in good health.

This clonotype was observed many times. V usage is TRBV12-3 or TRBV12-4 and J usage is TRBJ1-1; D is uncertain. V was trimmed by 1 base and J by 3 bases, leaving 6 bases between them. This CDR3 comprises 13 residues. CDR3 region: CASSLERYTEAFF. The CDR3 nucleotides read TGTGCCAGCAGTTTAGAAAGGTACACTGAAGCTTTCTTT.

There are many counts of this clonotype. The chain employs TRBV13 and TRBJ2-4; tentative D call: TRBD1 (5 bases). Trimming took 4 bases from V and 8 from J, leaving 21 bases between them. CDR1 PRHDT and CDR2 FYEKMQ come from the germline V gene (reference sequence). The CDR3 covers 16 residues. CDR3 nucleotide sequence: TGTGCCAGCAGCTCCCTGGCAGGGTTCGGCTCGGACATTCAGTACTTC. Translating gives CASSSLAGFGSDIQYF.

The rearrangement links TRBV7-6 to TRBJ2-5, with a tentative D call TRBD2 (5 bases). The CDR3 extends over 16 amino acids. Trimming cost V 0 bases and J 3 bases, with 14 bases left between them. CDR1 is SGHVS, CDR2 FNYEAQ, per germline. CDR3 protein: CASSLAWSVGEETQYF. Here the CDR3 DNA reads TGTGCCAGCAGCTTAGCGTGGTCGGTCGGGGAAGAGACCCAGTACTTC.

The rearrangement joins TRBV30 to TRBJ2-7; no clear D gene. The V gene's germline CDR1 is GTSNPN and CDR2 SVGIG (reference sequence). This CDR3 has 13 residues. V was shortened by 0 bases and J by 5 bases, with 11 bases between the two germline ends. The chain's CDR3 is CAWSVRQRDEQYF. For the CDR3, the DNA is TGTGCCTGGAGTGTACGTCAGAGAGACGAGCAGTACTTC. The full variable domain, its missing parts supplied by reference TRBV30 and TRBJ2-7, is SQTIHQWPATLVQPVGSPLSLECTVEGTSNPNLYWYRQAAGRGLQLLFYSVGIGQISSEVPQNLSASRPQDRQFILSSKKLLLSDSGFYLCAWSVRQRDEQYFGPGTRLTVT.

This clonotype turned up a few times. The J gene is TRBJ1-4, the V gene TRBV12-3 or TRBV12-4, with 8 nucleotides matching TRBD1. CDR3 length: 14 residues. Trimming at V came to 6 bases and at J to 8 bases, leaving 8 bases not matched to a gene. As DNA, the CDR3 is TGTGCCAGCAGCGAGACAGGGGTTAGAGAAAAACTGTTTTTT. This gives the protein CASSETGVREKLFF.

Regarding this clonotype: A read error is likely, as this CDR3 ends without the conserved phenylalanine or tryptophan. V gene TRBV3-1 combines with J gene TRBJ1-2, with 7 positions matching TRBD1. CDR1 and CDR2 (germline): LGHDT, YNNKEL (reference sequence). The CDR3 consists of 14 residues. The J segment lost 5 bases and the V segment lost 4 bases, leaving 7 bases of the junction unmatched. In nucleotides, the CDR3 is TGTGCCAGCAGCCTGAGACAGGGCCTATATGGCTACACCCTC. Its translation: CASSLRQGLYGYTL.

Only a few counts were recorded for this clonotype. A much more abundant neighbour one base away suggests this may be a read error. The CDR3 protein is CATSSWGGGLDEQYF. CDR3 coding DNA: TGTGCCACCAGCAGTTGGGGCGGGGGGCTAGACGAGCAGTACTTC. The chain combines TRBV15 with TRBJ2-7; 8 bases map to TRBD2. With V trimmed by 3 bases and J by 5 bases, 9 bases remained unmatched. Germline values: CDR1 LNHNV, CDR2 YYDKDF (reference sequence). This CDR3 contains 15 residues.

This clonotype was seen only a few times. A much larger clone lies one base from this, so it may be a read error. The CDR3: CASRIRGGSSYNEQYF. The DNA of the CDR3 is TGTGCCAGCAGGATCCGGGGGGGGAGCTCCTACAATGAGCAGTACTTC. The rearrangement uses TRBV27 and TRBJ2-1; 8 bases match TRBD2. The J call is in doubt because the DNA end fits TRBJ2-7 better. This CDR3 comprises 16 residues. Germline assignment: CDR1 MNHEY and CDR2 SMNVEV (reference sequence).

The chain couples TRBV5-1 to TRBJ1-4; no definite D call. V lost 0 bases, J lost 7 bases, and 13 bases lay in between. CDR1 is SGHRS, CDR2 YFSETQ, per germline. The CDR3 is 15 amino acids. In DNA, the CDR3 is TGCGCCAGCAGCTTGGCCGCGGCAGAAGGTGAAAAACTGTTTTTT. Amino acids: CASSLAAAEGEKLFF.

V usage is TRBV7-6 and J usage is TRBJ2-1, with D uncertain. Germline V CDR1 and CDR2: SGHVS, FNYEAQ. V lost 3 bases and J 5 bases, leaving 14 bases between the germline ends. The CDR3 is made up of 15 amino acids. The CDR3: CASSFSPSRDNEQFF. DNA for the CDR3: TGTGCCAGCAGCTTTTCCCCCTCTAGAGACAATGAGCAGTTCTTC.

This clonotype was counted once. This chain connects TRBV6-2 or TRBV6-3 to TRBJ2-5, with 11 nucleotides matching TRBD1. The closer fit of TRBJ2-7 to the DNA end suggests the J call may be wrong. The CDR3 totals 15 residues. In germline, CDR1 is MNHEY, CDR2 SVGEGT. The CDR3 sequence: CASGEWTGGAYEQYF. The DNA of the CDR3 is TGTGCCAGTGGTGAATGGACAGGGGGCGCATACGAGCAGTACTTC.

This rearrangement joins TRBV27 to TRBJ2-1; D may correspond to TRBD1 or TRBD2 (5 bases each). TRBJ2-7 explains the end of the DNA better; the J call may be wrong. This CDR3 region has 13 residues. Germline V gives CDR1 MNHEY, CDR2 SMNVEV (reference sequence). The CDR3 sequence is CASSSGTPGEQYF. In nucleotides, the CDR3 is TGTGCCAGCAGTTCAGGGACCCCCGGCGAGCAGTACTTC.

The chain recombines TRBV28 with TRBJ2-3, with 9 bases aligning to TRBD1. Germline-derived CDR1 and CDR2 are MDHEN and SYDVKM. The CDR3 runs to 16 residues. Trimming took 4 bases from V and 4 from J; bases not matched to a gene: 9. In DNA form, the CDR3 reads TGTGCCAGCAGTTGGGGACAGGGATTGATCGCAGATACGCAGTATTTT. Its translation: CASSWGQGLIADTQYF. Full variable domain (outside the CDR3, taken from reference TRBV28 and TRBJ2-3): DVKVTQSSRYLVKRTGEKVFLECVQDMDHENMFWYRQDPGLGLRLIYFSYDVKMKEKGDIPEGYSVSREKKERFSLILESASTNQTSMYLCASSWGQGLIADTQYFGPGTRLTVL.

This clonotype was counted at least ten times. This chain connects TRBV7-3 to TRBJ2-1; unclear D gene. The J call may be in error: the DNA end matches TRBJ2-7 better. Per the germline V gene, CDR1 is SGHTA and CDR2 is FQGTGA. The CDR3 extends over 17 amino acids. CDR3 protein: CASSPGLLGGSYNEQYF. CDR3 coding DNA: TGTGCCAGCAGCCCCGGTCTTCTTGGCGGCTCCTACAATGAGCAGTACTTC.

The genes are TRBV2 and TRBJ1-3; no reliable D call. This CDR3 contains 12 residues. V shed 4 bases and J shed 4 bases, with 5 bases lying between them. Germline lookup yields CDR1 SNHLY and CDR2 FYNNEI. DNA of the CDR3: TGTGCCAGCAGTGGGCTAGGAAACACCATATATTTT. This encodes CASSGLGNTIYF. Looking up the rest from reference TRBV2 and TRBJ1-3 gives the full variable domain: EPEVTQTPSHQVTQMGQEVILRCVPISNHLYFYWYRQILGQKVEFLVSFYNNEISEKSEIFDDQFSVERPDGSNFTLKIRSTKLEDSAMYFCASSGLGNTIYFGEGSWLTVV.

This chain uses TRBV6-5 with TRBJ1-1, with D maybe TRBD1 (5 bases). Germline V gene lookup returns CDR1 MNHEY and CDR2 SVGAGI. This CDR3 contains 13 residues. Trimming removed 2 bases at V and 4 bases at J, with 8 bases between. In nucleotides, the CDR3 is TGTGCCAGCAGTTACGGGGCAGCCACTGAAGCTTTCTTT. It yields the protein CASSYGAATEAFF.

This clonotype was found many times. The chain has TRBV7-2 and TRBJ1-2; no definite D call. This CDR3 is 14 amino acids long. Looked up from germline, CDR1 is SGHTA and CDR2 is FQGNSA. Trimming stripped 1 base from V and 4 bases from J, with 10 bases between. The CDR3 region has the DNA TGTGCCAGCAGCTTAGGACCGGCCCCCTATGGCTACACCTTC. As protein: CASSLGPAPYGYTF. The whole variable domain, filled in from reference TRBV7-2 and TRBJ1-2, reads GAGVSQSPSNKVTEKGKDVELRCDPISGHTALYWYRQSLGQGLEFLIYFQGNSAPDKSGLPSDRFSAERTGGSVSTLTIQRTQQEDSAVYLCASSLGPAPYGYTFGSGTRLTVV.

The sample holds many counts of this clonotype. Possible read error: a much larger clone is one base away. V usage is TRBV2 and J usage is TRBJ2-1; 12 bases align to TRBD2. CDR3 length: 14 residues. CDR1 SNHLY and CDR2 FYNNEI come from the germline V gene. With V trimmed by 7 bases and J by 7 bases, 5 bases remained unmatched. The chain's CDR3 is CASTLAGGRNEQFF. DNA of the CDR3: TGTGCCAGCACGCTAGCGGGGGGGCGTAATGAGCAGTTCTTC.

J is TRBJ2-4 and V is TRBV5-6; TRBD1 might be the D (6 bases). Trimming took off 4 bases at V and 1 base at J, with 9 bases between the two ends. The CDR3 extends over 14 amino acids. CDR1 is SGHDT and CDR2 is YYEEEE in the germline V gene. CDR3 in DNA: TGTGCCAGCAGCCGCGACAGGGCCAAAAACATTCAGTACTTC. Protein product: CASSRDRAKNIQYF.

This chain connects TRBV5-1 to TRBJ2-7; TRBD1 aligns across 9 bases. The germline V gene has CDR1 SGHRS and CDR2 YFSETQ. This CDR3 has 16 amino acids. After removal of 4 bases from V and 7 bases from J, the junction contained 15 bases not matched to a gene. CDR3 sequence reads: CASSARLGTGTLEQYF. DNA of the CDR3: TGCGCCAGCAGCGCCCGTTTGGGGACAGGGACTTTAGAGCAGTACTTC.

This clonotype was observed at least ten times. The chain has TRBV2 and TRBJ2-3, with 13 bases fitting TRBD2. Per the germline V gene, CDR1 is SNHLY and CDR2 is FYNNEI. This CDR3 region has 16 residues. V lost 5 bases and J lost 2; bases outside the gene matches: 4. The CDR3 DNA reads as TGTGCCAGCAGTCCGGGACTAGCGGGGTTCACAGATACGCAGTATTTT. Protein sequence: CASSPGLAGFTDTQYF.

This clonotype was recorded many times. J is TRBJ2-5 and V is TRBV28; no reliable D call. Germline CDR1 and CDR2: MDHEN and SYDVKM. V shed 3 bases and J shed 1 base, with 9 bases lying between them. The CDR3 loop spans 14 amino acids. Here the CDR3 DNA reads TGTGCCAGCAGTTTCTTGGGCAGCCAAGAGACCCAGTACTTC. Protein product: CASSFLGSQETQYF.

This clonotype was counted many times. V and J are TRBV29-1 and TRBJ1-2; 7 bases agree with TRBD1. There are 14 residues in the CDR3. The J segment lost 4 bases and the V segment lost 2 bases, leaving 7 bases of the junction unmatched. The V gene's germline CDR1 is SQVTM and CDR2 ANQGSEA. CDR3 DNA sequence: TGCAGCGTTGAACCGGGCAGGGGGAGCTATGGCTACACCTTC. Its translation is CSVEPGRGSYGYTF.

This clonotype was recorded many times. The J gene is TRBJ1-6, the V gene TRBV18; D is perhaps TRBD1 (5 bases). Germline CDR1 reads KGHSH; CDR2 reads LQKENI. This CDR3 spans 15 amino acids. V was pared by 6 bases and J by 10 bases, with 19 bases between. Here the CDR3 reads CASSGDSGFGSPLHF. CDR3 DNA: TGTGCCAGCTCGGGGGACTCAGGATTCGGGTCACCCCTCCACTTT.

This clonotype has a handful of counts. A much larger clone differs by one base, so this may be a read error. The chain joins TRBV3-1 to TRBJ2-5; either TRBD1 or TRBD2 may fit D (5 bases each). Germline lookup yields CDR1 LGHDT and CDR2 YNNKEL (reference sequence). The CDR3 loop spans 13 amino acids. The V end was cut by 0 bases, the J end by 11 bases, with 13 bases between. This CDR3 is CASSQDLTRGQYF. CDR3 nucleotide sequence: TGTGCCAGCAGCCAAGATCTGACGAGGGGACAGTACTTC.

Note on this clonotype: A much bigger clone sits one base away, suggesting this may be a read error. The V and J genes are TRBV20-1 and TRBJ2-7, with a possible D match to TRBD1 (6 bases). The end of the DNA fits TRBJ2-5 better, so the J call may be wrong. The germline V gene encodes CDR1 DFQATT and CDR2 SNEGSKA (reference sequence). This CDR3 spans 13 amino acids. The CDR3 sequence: CSGEGGGAETQYF. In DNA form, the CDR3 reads TGCAGTGGGGAAGGTGGGGGCGCGGAGACCCAGTACTTC.

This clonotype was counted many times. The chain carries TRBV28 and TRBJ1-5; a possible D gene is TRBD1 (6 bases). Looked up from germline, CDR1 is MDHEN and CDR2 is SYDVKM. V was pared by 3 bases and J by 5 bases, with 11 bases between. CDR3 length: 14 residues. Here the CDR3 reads CASSFGQKDQPQHF. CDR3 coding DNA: TGTGCCAGCAGTTTTGGACAGAAAGATCAGCCCCAGCATTTT.

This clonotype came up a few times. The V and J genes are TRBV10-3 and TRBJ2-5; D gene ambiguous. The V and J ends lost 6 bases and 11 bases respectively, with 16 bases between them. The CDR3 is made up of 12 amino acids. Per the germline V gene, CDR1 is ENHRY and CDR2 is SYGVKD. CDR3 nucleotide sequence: TGTGCCATCAGCGTGACTGACAATGAGCAGTACTTC. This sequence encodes CAISVTDNEQYF.